This T cell receptor (beta chain) was identified in a study of blood T cell repertoires in COVID-19. Overall study context: COVID-19 samples, acute and convalescent, were from the United States, Italy and Spain. Sources were T cells, B-cell-depleted T cells, or PBMCs; the material itself was cDNA or gDNA.

As handled by the study authors: It was from reference gene primer amplification that nucleated cell counts were estimated. Clones were sequenced by immunoSEQ multiplex PCR, and TCRdb holds only the in-frame ones, with some missing. V, J and clone size were drawn from that table, and D and trimming were deduced from the DNA. The sample lists roughly 180,000 clones; roughly 80% were seen once. Germline V gene lookup returns CDR1 LGHDT and CDR2 YNNKEL (reference sequence). This CDR3 has 14 amino acids. Trimming removed 1 base at V and 2 bases at J, with 9 bases between. Clinical history as reported by participants underpinned cohort assignment.

This chain connects TRBV3-1 (or the pseudogene TRBV3-2) to TRBJ2-7; D possibly corresponds to TRBD2 (6 bases). Sample: PBMCs or T cells enriched from blood (not recorded which). The receptor comes from a woman aged 40 to 50 with acute COVID-19. The CDR3 reads CASSQVPGAYEQYF. The CDR3 DNA follows: TGTGCCAGCAGCCAAGTGCCGGGGGCCTACGAGCAGTACTTC.